The 30 T cell receptor beta chains in this list originate from one sample, sequenced in a study of T cell responses to AZD1222 COVID-19 vaccine. Only in-frame clones appear in the TCRdb table, and some are missing; sequencing was by immunoSEQ multiplex PCR. Of 100,000 to 150,000 clones listed, about 82% were seen once; the top ten hold roughly 12%. Specimen: peripheral blood, collected on day 0 of AZD1222 vaccination. Receptors originate from an adult in good health.

This clone was seen only once. This rearrangement joins TRBV5-1 to TRBJ2-1; TRBD2 aligns across 9 bases. The CDR3 loop spans 14 amino acids. Germline CDR1 and CDR2: SGHRS and YFSETQ. V lost 4 bases and J lost 4; bases outside the gene matches: 3. The CDR3 here is CASSLLAGYNEQFF. Written as DNA, the CDR3 is TGCGCCAGCAGCCTACTAGCGGGTTACAATGAGCAGTTCTTC.

J is TRBJ2-7 and V is TRBV7-2; D unclear. CDR3 length: 15 residues. V was shortened by 2 bases and J by 6 bases, with 17 bases between the two germline ends. Looked up from germline, CDR1 is SGHTA and CDR2 is FQGNSA. The CDR3 coding sequence is TGTGCCAGCAGCTTACAATCTGGGCGCAGCGTCGAGCAGTACTTC. Protein product: CASSLQSGRSVEQYF.

Only one count was recorded for this clone. This sequence joins TRBV30 and TRBJ1-3, with a possible D match to TRBD1 (6 bases). The germline V gene encodes CDR1 GTSNPN and CDR2 SVGIG (reference sequence). The CDR3 sequence is 14 residues long. Here the CDR3 DNA reads TGTGCATTGGGGGCGGACAGCTCTGGAAACACCATATATTTT. Encoded protein: CALGADSSGNTIYF. Full variable domain (missing parts from reference TRBV30 and TRBJ1-3): SQTIHQWPATLVQPVGSPLSLECTVEGTSNPNLYWYRQAAGRGLQLLFYSVGIGQISSEVPQNLSASRPQDRQFILSSKKLLLSDSGFYLCALGADSSGNTIYFGEGSWLTVV.

The V gene is TRBV7-2, the J gene TRBJ2-7; D is possibly TRBD1 (5 bases). The germline CDR1 and CDR2 sequences are SGHTA and FQGNSA. With 5 bases removed from V and 7 bases from J, the gap between germline ends came to 21 bases. The CDR3 covers 15 residues. DNA of the CDR3: TGTGCCAGCAGCGAAGGGGCGAACCCCTATAAAGAGCAGTACTTC. As protein: CASSEGANPYKEQYF.

The table lists this clone with a few counts. This chain joins TRBV5-4 and TRBJ1-2; D is undetermined. This CDR3 comprises 13 residues. V lost 0 bases and J 4 bases, leaving 7 bases between the germline ends. Germline V lookup: CDR1 SGHNT, CDR2 YYREEE (reference sequence). The CDR3 coding sequence is TGTGCCAGCAGCTTGGAGTCAGTCTATGGCTACACCTTC. It is translated as CASSLESVYGYTF.

V gene TRBV7-9 combines with J gene TRBJ2-7; 7 bases fit TRBD1. This CDR3 contains 16 residues. With 5 bases clipped from V and 1 base from J, the junction kept 11 bases outside the gene matches. Germline V CDR1 and CDR2: SEHNR, FQNEAQ (reference sequence). The CDR3 loop is CASSEKTGLLSYEQYF. The CDR3 DNA reads TGTGCCAGCAGCGAAAAGACAGGGTTATTGTCCTACGAGCAGTACTTC.

The J gene is TRBJ1-6, the V gene TRBV19; maybe TRBD1 (6 bases). CDR3 size: 13 residues. V lost 5 bases and J lost 7, with 9 bases in between. CDR1 is LNHDA and CDR2 is SQIVND in the germline V gene (reference sequence). CDR3 residues: CASSATGNSPLHF. DNA of the CDR3: TGTGCCAGTAGTGCTACAGGGAATTCACCCCTCCACTTT.

The V gene is TRBV19, the J gene TRBJ1-1; TRBD1 agrees at 8 bases. CDR1 and CDR2 (germline): LNHDA, SQIVND (reference sequence). This CDR3 is 15 amino acids long. The ends lost 7 bases at V and 2 bases at J; junction bases unmatched: 9. CDR3 sequence reads: CASIRDRRANTEAFF. CDR3 DNA: TGTGCCAGTATCCGGGACAGGAGAGCTAACACTGAAGCTTTCTTT.

The rearrangement joins TRBV5-1 to TRBJ2-7, with 7 bases matching TRBD1. The CDR3 has 15 residues. The V gene end was trimmed by 4 bases and the J gene end by 0 bases; junction bases not matched to a gene: 7. Germline values: CDR1 SGHRS, CDR2 YFSETQ. The CDR3 here is CASSDGQASSYEQYF. The CDR3 DNA reads as TGCGCCAGCAGCGACGGACAGGCCAGCTCCTACGAGCAGTACTTC.

The V call is TRBV19, the J call TRBJ1-4; TRBD1 matches 8 bases. The V gene's germline CDR1 is LNHDA and CDR2 SQIVND (reference sequence). Trimming at V came to 8 bases and at J to 8 bases, leaving 19 bases not matched to a gene. This CDR3 has 17 residues. The CDR3 protein is CASPPNPPDRVDEKLFF. In nucleotides, the CDR3 is TGTGCCAGTCCCCCCAATCCGCCGGACAGGGTGGACGAAAAACTGTTTTTT.

The rearrangement uses TRBV27 and TRBJ1-1; a weak D match, TRBD1 (5 bases). Germline assignment: CDR1 MNHEY and CDR2 SMNVEV (reference sequence). V lost 6 bases, J lost 5 bases, and 13 bases lay in between. This CDR3 spans 13 amino acids. This CDR3 reads CASRWGFNTEAFF. The CDR3 DNA is TGTGCCAGCAGATGGGGGTTTAATACTGAAGCTTTCTTT.

As to this clone: Sequence at one end of the junction differs from germline and may be a read error. CDR3 in DNA: TGCGCCAGCAGTCAAGGGACACCGCCGTATTTT. It encodes CASSQGTPPYF. V usage is TRBV23-1 and J usage is TRBJ1-5, with a weak D call TRBD1 (6 bases). TRBV23-1 is marked as an open reading frame, function uncertain. This CDR3 is built from 11 residues.

The rearrangement joins TRBV4-1 to TRBJ1-1; TRBD1 aligns across 9 bases. CDR1 MGHRA and CDR2 YSYEKL come from the germline V gene. This CDR3 is built from 18 residues. The ends lost 1 base at V and 6 bases at J; junction bases unmatched: 15. The CDR3 protein is CASSQGHRTGGAKPEAFF. DNA of the CDR3: TGCGCCAGCAGCCAAGGTCACCGAACAGGGGGCGCGAAGCCTGAAGCTTTCTTT.

The chain uses TRBV23-1 and TRBJ2-7, with D unclear. TRBV23-1 is marked as an open reading frame, function uncertain. The CDR3 runs 15 residues. Trimming took 1 base from V and 0 from J, leaving 10 bases between them. Here the CDR3 reads CASSQLRRSSYEQYF. The CDR3 nucleotides read TGCGCCAGCAGTCAATTGAGGCGTAGCTCCTACGAGCAGTACTTC.

This clone was found a few times. The chain combines TRBV6-1 with TRBJ2-7, with D uncertain. This CDR3 is built from 16 residues. CDR1 and CDR2 from the germline V gene are MNHNS and SASEGT. Between the trimmed V and J ends, which lost 3 bases and 3 bases, there was a span of 18 bases. The CDR3 nucleotides read TGTGCCAGCAGTGACCCGTCATTCGACAATGTCTACGAGCAGTACTTC. Translated: CASSDPSFDNVYEQYF.

The CDR3: CATSEGPGGYNEQFF. Written as DNA, the CDR3 is TGTGCCACCAGTGAGGGTCCGGGGGGATACAATGAGCAGTTCTTC. The J gene is TRBJ2-1, the V gene TRBV24-1; 7 bases align to TRBD2. The J segment lost 4 bases and the V segment lost 4 bases, leaving 6 bases of the junction unmatched. CDR1 and CDR2 from the germline V gene are KGHDR and SFDVKD. CDR3 length: 15 residues.

This chain links TRBV28 with TRBJ1-1; D possibly corresponds to TRBD1 (6 bases). CDR3 size: 13 residues. Germline V gene lookup returns CDR1 MDHEN and CDR2 SYDVKM. Trimming took 3 bases from V and 3 from J, leaving 8 bases between them. The CDR3 DNA sequence: TGTGCCAGCAGTTTTGCAGGGGACACTGAAGCTTTCTTT. Translation: CASSFAGDTEAFF.

This rearrangement joins TRBV27 to TRBJ1-2; D gene uncertain. The CDR3 length is 15 residues. The V and J ends lost 5 bases and 1 base respectively, with 14 bases between them. CDR1 is MNHEY, CDR2 SMNVEV, per germline (reference sequence). The CDR3 nucleotides are TGTGCCAGCAGTCCTCAGGCGGGATTTAACTATGGCTACACCTTC. The encoded protein is CASSPQAGFNYGYTF.

This chain joins TRBV6-2 or TRBV6-3 and TRBJ1-1; possible D gene TRBD1, 6 bases. This CDR3 comprises 12 residues. Trimming removed 3 bases at V and 6 bases at J, with 8 bases between. Germline V lookup: CDR1 MNHEY, CDR2 SVGEGT. CDR3: CASSYRQAEAFF. The DNA for the CDR3 is TGTGCCAGCAGTTATAGACAGGCTGAAGCTTTCTTT.

J is TRBJ2-7 and V is TRBV10-3, with unresolved D. The germline V gene has CDR1 ENHRY and CDR2 SYGVKD. This CDR3 contains 15 residues. Between the trimmed V and J ends, which lost 4 bases and 3 bases, there was a span of 16 bases. CDR3 DNA: TGTGCCATCAGTGGGGGAAGACCTGAAGGCTACGAGCAGTACTTC. Residues: CAISGGRPEGYEQYF.

The J gene is TRBJ2-7, the V gene TRBV12-3 or TRBV12-4; no reliable D call. This CDR3 is built from 12 residues. V was clipped by 5 bases and J by 4 bases, with 9 bases between them. CDR3 bases: TGTGCCAGCAGTCCGACTGGATACGAGCAGTACTTC. Translated: CASSPTGYEQYF.

The chain has TRBV15 and TRBJ1-2, with D perhaps matching TRBD1 (5 bases). The CDR3 length is 14 residues. Trimming removed 1 base at V and 1 base at J, with 7 bases between. Germline CDR1 and CDR2: LNHNV and YYDKDF (reference sequence). The CDR3 spells CATSRVGVNYGYTF. The DNA of the CDR3 is TGTGCCACCAGCAGAGTAGGGGTTAACTATGGCTACACCTTC.

This chain connects TRBV4-1 to TRBJ2-7, with D perhaps being TRBD1 or TRBD2 (5 bases each). This CDR3 contains 14 residues. CDR1 is MGHRA, CDR2 YSYEKL, per germline. The germline V and J ends were trimmed by 6 bases and 1 base, with 13 bases remaining between them. The CDR3 region is CASRLRDGSYEQYF. The CDR3, as DNA: TGCGCCAGCAGACTCCGGGACGGATCCTACGAGCAGTACTTC.

Worth noting for this clone: At one end, the junction sequence differs from germline, possibly due to a read error. This sequence joins TRBV11-3 and TRBJ2-2; 8 bases are shared with TRBD2. Germline assignment: CDR1 SGHNT and CDR2 YENEEA. The CDR3 covers 13 residues. The CDR3 loop reads CASRLAGSAELFF. In nucleotides, the CDR3 is TGTGCCAGCAGATTAGCGGGGAGTGCGGAGCTGTTTTTT.

The rearrangement joins TRBV7-2 to TRBJ1-5; D possibly corresponds to TRBD1 (5 bases). The CDR3 spans 15 residues. Trimming took 5 bases from V and 4 from J, leaving 15 bases between them. Germline-derived CDR1 and CDR2 are SGHTA and FQGNSA. The chain's CDR3 is CASSPAGTGNQPQHF. Here the CDR3 DNA reads TGTGCCAGCAGCCCAGCGGGGACGGGGAATCAGCCCCAGCATTTT.

This rearrangement joins TRBV30 to TRBJ2-5; 8 positions agree with TRBD1. V was clipped by 3 bases and J by 5 bases; unmatched bases: 5. The germline CDR1 and CDR2 sequences are GTSNPN and SVGIG (reference sequence). CDR3 length: 13 residues. CDR3 sequence (DNA): TGTGCCTGGAGCCGGCGACAGGGGGAGACCCAGTACTTC. This encodes CAWSRRQGETQYF.

The chain combines TRBV11-2 with TRBJ2-7; possibly TRBD1 for D (6 bases). The CDR3 is made up of 15 amino acids. V was pared by 2 bases and J by 4 bases, with 15 bases between. Germline V gives CDR1 SGHAT, CDR2 FQNNGV. CDR3 DNA: TGTGCCAGCAGCTTACATACAGGGACCCCTTACGAGCAGTACTTC. The encoded protein is CASSLHTGTPYEQYF.

V gene TRBV20-1 combines with J gene TRBJ2-3; D is possibly TRBD2 (5 bases). V lost 6 bases and J 6 bases, leaving 10 bases between the germline ends. The V gene's germline CDR1 is DFQATT and CDR2 SNEGSKA (reference sequence). CDR3 length: 11 residues. This CDR3 reads CSAGIVDTQYF. CDR3 DNA: TGCAGTGCCGGGATCGTGGATACGCAGTATTTT.

The gene calls are TRBV7-9 and TRBJ2-2, with D hard to call. There are 13 residues in the CDR3. The V gene's germline CDR1 is SEHNR and CDR2 FQNEAQ (reference sequence). The V end was cut by 5 bases, the J end by 4 bases, with 8 bases between. The CDR3 DNA follows: TGTGCCAGCAGCGGCCTAAGCACCGGGGAGCTGTTTTTT. Its translation: CASSGLSTGELFF.

The chain is built from TRBV27 and TRBJ1-4; no definite D call. The V end was cut by 6 bases, the J end by 0 bases, with 17 bases between. This CDR3 is 17 amino acids long. Germline lookup yields CDR1 MNHEY and CDR2 SMNVEV (reference sequence). The DNA for the CDR3 is TGTGCCAGCAGCCTCCCCAGGCGCCGAGCAACTAATGAAAAACTGTTTTTT. Encoded protein: CASSLPRRRATNEKLFF.